This TCR beta chain originates from a study of blood T cell repertoires in COVID-19. About the research overall: Samples of COVID-19 (acute and convalescent) were obtained from the United States, Italy and Spain. From T cells, B-cell-depleted T cells, or PBMCs came the material, which was cDNA or gDNA.

The junction had 2 bases not matched to a gene; V was cut back by 1 base and J by 0 bases. CDR1 and CDR2 (germline): SSHAT, FNYEAQ (reference sequence). The length of the CDR3 is 16 residues. While infection was still active, Seattle patients were enrolled and then followed longitudinally. Under the authors' procedure: Amplification with reference gene primers provided the estimates of nucleated cell counts. The method was immunoSEQ multiplex PCR; TCRdb's version includes in-frame clones alone and lacks a portion of them. The DNA was the basis for D and trimming; V, J and clone size are from that table. The sample holds some 200,000 clones, about 95% seen once.

The chain couples TRBV7-7 to TRBJ2-2, with 7 bases fitting TRBD2. The receptor comes from a man between 25 and 39 years old with COVID-19, enrolled during active disease. Sequencing was carried out using peripheral blood. The CDR3 protein is CASSLGAGPNTGELFF. CDR3 DNA sequence: TGTGCCAGCAGCTTAGGAGCGGGGCCGAACACCGGGGAGCTGTTTTTT.